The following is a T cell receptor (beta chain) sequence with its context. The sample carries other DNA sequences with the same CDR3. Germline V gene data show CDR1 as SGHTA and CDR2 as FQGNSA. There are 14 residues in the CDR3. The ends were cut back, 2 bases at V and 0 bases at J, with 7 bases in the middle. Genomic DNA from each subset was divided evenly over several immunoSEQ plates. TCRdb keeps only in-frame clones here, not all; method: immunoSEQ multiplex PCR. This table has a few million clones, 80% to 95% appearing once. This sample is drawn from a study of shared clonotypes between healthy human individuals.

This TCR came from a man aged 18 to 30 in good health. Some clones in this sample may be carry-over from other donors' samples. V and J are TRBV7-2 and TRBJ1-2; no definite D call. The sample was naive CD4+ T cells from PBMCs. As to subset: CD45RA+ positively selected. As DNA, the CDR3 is TGTGCCAGCAGCTTATTATCCTCTAACTATGGCTACACCTTC. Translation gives CASSLLSSNYGYTF.